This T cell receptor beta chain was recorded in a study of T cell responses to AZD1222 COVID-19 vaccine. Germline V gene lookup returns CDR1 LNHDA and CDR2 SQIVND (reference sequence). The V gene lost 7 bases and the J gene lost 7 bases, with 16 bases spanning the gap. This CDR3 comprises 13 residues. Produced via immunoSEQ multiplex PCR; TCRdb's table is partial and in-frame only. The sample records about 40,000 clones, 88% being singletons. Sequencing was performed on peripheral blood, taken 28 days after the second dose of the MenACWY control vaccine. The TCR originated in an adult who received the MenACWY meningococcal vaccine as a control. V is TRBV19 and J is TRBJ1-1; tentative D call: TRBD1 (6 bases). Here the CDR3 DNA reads TGTGCCAGTACCTTCGGGGCAGGGGATGAAGCTTTCTTT. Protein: CASTFGAGDEAFF.